The 5 T cell receptor beta chains below were found in one sample sequenced in a study of blood T cell repertoires in COVID-19. Assay used: immunoSEQ multiplex PCR; TCRdb lists only in-frame clones, some missing. The sample carries 350,000 to 450,000 clones, roughly 92% recorded once. The sample taken for sequencing was PBMCs or T cells enriched from blood (not recorded which). These receptors all stem from a woman aged 40 to 55 who had been exposed to COVID-19.

Points on this clone: The identical CDR3 is also encoded by other nucleotide sequences in the sample. The chain recombines TRBV5-1 with TRBJ2-5; TRBD2 matches 8 bases. V trimming: 2 bases; J trimming: 0 bases; junction bases outside the gene matches: 3. This CDR3 comprises 15 residues. Germline lookup yields CDR1 SGHRS and CDR2 YFSETQ. This chain's CDR3 is CASSLTGGNQETQYF. The CDR3 nucleotides read TGCGCCAGCAGCTTAACGGGAGGGAACCAAGAGACCCAGTACTTC.

In this sample, this clone turned up once. This rearrangement joins TRBV7-2 to TRBJ2-3; D gene uncertain. The V and J ends lost 8 bases and 6 bases respectively, with 18 bases between them. Germline V gives CDR1 SGHTA, CDR2 FQGNSA. The CDR3 consists of 14 residues. CDR3 protein: CASYSSASSDTQYF. The CDR3 region has the DNA TGTGCCAGCTACTCCTCCGCGAGCTCGGATACGCAGTATTTT.

The chain carries TRBV3-1 (or the pseudogene TRBV3-2) and TRBJ2-1; TRBD2 matches 7 bases. The CDR3 contains 16 residues. The germline CDR1 and CDR2 sequences are LGHDT and YNNKEL (reference sequence). Trimming took 1 base from V and 2 from J; bases not matched to a gene: 5. In DNA, the CDR3 is TGTGCCAGCAGCCAAGGGGCGGGGGAGACCTACAATGAGCAGTTCTTC. This encodes CASSQGAGETYNEQFF.

The chain links TRBV7-2 to TRBJ2-3, with TRBD2 matching 9 bases. V dropped 5 bases and J dropped 3; count of bases not matched to a gene: 6. The CDR3 spans 15 residues. CDR1 and CDR2 (germline): SGHTA, FQGNSA. The CDR3 is CASSLQAGGTDTQYF. CDR3 nucleotide sequence: TGTGCCAGCAGCCTGCAAGCGGGGGGAACAGATACGCAGTATTTT.

This rearrangement joins TRBV25-1 to TRBJ1-5; D remains unclear. The V gene's germline CDR1 is MGHDK and CDR2 SYGVNS. This CDR3 spans 15 amino acids. V was trimmed by 1 base and J by 3 bases, leaving 10 bases between them. CDR3 in DNA: TGTGCCAGCAGTGAATCGGGCCGGGACAATCAGCCCCAGCATTTT. Its translation: CASSESGRDNQPQHF.